This T cell receptor (beta chain) was sequenced during a study of OX40 agonist ivuxolimab in advanced cancers. The V end lost 6 bases, the J end lost 0 bases, and 12 bases lay between the germline ends. The length of the CDR3 is 14 residues. In germline, CDR1 is SGHAT, CDR2 FQNNGV. The table came from immunoSEQ multiplex PCR; TCRdb's copy has only in-frame clones and leaves some out. The sample contains over 55,000 clones, approximately 90% of which appear only once. The timepoints at which blood was sampled were baseline, cycle 4 day 1, and cycle 7 day 1. Sequences were derived from CD4+ or CD8+ T cells sorted from blood, sampled in a trial of the OX40 agonist ivuxolimab. The receptor's source is an adult with an advanced solid tumor such as melanoma, head and neck, liver or kidney cancer. V is TRBV11-2 and J is TRBJ2-7; no clear D. CDR3 amino acids: CASSRTVGSYEQYF. CDR3 bases: TGTGCCAGCAGTCGCACGGTAGGCTCCTACGAGCAGTACTTC.